This TCR beta chain was sequenced for a study of post-analysis software for immune sequencing data. Study overall: Included courses were relapsing-remitting and secondary progressive multiple sclerosis; progressive-relapsing multiple sclerosis was also included. The study, taken as a whole, reports: Same-batch preparations were strongly co-clustered by F measure. Significantly decreased normalized Chao1 diversity was recorded for multiple sclerosis patients relative to controls. Comparison of patients with controls showed four or five TRBV segments more frequent in patients, TRBV5-6, TRBV5-1 and TRBV20-1 among them.

The library was made from cDNA and included unique molecular identifiers. TCRdb re-called the PCR reads with MiXCR, one entry per CDR3 protein. Of 180,000 or so distinct CDR3 sequences in the sample, over 25% were seen once. The CDR3 sequence is 13 residues long. CDR1 and CDR2 (germline): SGHRS, YFSETQ. A word on this clonotype: Antigen specificity is unknown. Being one base from a much bigger clone, this may be a read error.

This clonotype was obtained from a girl younger than 18 with multiple sclerosis. The chain carries TRBV5-1 and TRBJ2-1; possibly TRBD1 for D (6 bases). The sequenced sample consisted of blood. CDR3 region: CASIGQSYSEQFF. The CDR3 DNA reads TGCGCCAGTATCGGACAGAGTTACAGTGAGCAGTTCTTC.